This T cell receptor beta chain was captured in a study of CXCR3-negative and CXCR3-positive naive CD8 T cells (dated by TCRdb to between 2018 and 2021). Regarding the complete study: In total, 120 million to 150 million TRB reads were obtained, which works out to roughly 1.5 +/- 0.3 million reads per library. Diversity and physicochemical repertoire analyses covered some ten donors pooled from two independent experiments. The TRBV-TRBJ cluster analysis covered naive subsets from about 5 donors and memory cells from 3 donors. What the research found in general, with its limitations: TRBV-TRBJ usage was similar between naive CXCR3-negative and CXCR3-positive cells from the same donor, while memory cells showed distinct patterns. Freshly isolated PBMCs were used for most assays because CXCR3 expression partially decreased after cryopreservation. Comparably high repertoire diversity was found in both naive subsets, whereas much lower repertoire diversity was found in memory CD8+ T cells. Because surface CD5, which has been linked to self-reactivity in mice, was comparable between naive subsets, TCR interaction strength was also inferred from TRB CDR3 physicochemical properties.

Details on this clonotype: What this receptor recognizes is not known.

For every CD8+ T cell subset, around 300,000 cells were flow-sorted straight into RLT lysis buffer, and each subset was sorted in triplicate. Peripheral blood mononuclear cells were isolated from buffy coats using standard density gradient centrifugation. An RNeasy Mini Kit was used to extract total RNA from the sorted cells. The run used a NextSeq 550. The Human TCR Profiling Kit (MiLaboratory) was used to prepare UMI-labeled 5' RACE TRB cDNA libraries. cDNA synthesis used the entire amount of extracted RNA, and PCR amplification then used the entire amount of cDNA produced. The libraries were made side by side, with each library going through the same number of PCR cycles. Under the source paper's analysis protocol: With a minimum of two reads required per UMI, MIGEC and MiXCR pulled out about 52,000 +/- 9,100 unique UMI-labeled TRB cDNA molecules from each library. Each library averaged about 40,000 +/- 10,000 functional in-frame TRB CDR3 nucleotide clonotypes without stop codons. Diversity metrics, including normalized Shannon-Wiener and Chao1, were computed in VDJtools after downsampling to 5000 UMI-labeled TRB molecules per sample. VDJtools was used to calculate clonotype-size-weighted physicochemical properties of the central five CDR3 residues, namely interaction energy, strength, volume and Kidera factor 4. TCRdb reprocessed the reads, so every CDR3 protein sequence counts as one entry and DNA is not shown. These V and J calls are TCRdb output, not the study's own analysis. The table for this sample shows approximately 60,000 distinct CDR3 sequences. Around 24% of the sample belongs to the ten largest clones.

Sequenced material: memory CD8+ T cells from blood. According to the study, the label for this sample's cell subset or site signals: conventional CD8+ memory T cells (TMEM), sorted as controls. This receptor was obtained from a human donor in good health. Some clones in this sample may be carry-over from other donors' samples.

The CDR3 protein sequence reads: CASSLGVGNEQFF. The chain was built from TRBV7-2 and TRBJ2-1. The germline V gene specifies SGHTA as CDR1 and FQGNSA as CDR2. CDR3 length: 13 amino acids, cysteine to phenylalanine. No DNA is recorded.